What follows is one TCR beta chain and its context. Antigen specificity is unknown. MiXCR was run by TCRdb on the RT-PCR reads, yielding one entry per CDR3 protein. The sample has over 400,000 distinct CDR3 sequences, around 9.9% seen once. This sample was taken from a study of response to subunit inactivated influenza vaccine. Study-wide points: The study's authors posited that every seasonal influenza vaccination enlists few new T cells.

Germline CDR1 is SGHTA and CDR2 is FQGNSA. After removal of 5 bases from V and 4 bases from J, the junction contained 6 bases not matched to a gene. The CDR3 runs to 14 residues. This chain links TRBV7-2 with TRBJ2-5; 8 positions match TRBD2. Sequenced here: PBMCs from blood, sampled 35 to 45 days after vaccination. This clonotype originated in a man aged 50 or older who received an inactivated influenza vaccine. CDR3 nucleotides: TGTGCCAGCAGCCGGGGGAGCGGGAGAGAGACCCAGTACTTC. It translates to CASSRGSGRETQYF.